These 6 T cell receptor beta chains originate from one sample sequenced in a study of blood T cell repertoires in COVID-19. The assay was immunoSEQ multiplex PCR, and TCRdb's table has in-frame clones only and misses some. The table has 35,000 to 45,000 clones, 85% seen once. Sequencing input: peripheral blood. The receptors derive from a man in his sixties with acute or convalescent COVID-19.

The gene calls are TRBV7-9 and TRBJ2-1, with 10 bases lining up with TRBD2. CDR3 length equals 16 residues. The ends lost 8 bases at V and 0 bases at J; junction bases unmatched: 7. CDR1 is SEHNR and CDR2 is FQNEAQ in the germline V gene (reference sequence). The CDR3 DNA follows: TGTGCCAGCTCGGAGCCTAGCGGGAGCTCCTACAATGAGCAGTTCTTC. It yields the protein CASSEPSGSSYNEQFF.

The rearrangement uses TRBV13 and TRBJ2-2; 9 bases agree with TRBD2. The V and J ends lost 5 bases and 0 bases, in that order; junction bases with no gene match: 4. CDR1 is PRHDT and CDR2 is FYEKMQ in the germline V gene (reference sequence). There are 16 residues in the CDR3. The CDR3 nucleotides read TGTGCCAGCAGCCTACGCGGGGGGGCGAACACCGGGGAGCTGTTTTTT. Translation: CASSLRGGANTGELFF.

This clone has just a few counts. The chain couples TRBV5-4 to TRBJ1-2; D gene uncertain. This CDR3 contains 12 residues. Trimming removed 0 bases from V and 8 bases from J, with 8 bases in between. In germline, CDR1 is SGHNT, CDR2 YYREEE (reference sequence). The chain's CDR3 is CASSLGGPGYTF. As DNA, the CDR3 is TGTGCCAGCAGCTTGGGAGGTCCAGGCTACACCTTC.

The chain links TRBV6-1 to TRBJ2-7; 8 nucleotides line up with TRBD1. Germline CDR1 MNHNS, CDR2 SASEGT. V gave up 0 bases and J gave up 7 bases; unmatched junction bases: 8. The CDR3 sequence is 15 residues long. The CDR3 is CASSEAGDRPREQYF. The CDR3 coding sequence is TGTGCCAGCAGTGAAGCCGGGGACAGGCCCCGGGAGCAGTACTTC.

The chain employs TRBV28 and TRBJ1-2; D unresolved. Trimming shortened V by 8 bases and J by 2 bases, and 6 bases separated the two germline ends. Germline assignment: CDR1 MDHEN and CDR2 SYDVKM. The CDR3 runs 11 residues. The CDR3 region is CASLQNYGYTF. The CDR3 DNA follows: TGTGCCAGCCTACAGAACTATGGCTACACCTTC.

The chain employs TRBV3-1 (or the pseudogene TRBV3-2) and TRBJ2-1, with 8 bases aligning to TRBD2. V lost 2 bases to trimming and J lost 10 bases; unmatched junction nucleotides: 16. The CDR3 spans 17 residues. CDR1 LGHDT and CDR2 YNNKEL come from the germline V gene (reference sequence). The CDR3 is CASSQQGRGRIVIEQFF. CDR3 DNA: TGTGCCAGCAGCCAACAAGGCCGCGGGAGGATCGTTATCGAGCAGTTCTTC.